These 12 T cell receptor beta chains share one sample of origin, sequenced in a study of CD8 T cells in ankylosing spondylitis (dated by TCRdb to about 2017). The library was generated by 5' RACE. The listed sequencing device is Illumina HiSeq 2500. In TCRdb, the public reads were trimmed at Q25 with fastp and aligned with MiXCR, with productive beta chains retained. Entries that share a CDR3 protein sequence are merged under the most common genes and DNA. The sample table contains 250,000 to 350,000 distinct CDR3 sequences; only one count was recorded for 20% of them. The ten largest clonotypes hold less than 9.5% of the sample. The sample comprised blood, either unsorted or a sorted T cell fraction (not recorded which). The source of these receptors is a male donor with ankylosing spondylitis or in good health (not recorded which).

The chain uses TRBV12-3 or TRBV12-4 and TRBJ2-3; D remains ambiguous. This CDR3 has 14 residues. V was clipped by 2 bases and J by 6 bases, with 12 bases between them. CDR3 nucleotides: TGTGCCAGCAGTTTATTAGGGTTTGGGGATACGCAGTATTTT. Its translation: CASSLLGFGDTQYF.

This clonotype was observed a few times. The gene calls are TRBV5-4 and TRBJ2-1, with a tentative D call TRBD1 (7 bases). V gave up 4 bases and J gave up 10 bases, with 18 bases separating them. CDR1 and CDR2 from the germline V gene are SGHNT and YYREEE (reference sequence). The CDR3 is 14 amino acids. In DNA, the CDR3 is TGTGCCAGCAGCGACGTGGCAGGGGGGATGGAGCAGTTCTTC. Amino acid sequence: CASSDVAGGMEQFF. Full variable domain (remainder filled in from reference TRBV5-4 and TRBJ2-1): ETGVTQSPTHLIKTRGQQVTLRCSSQSGHNTVSWYQQALGQGPQFIFQYYREEENGRGNFPPRFSGLQFPNYSSELNVNALELDDSALYLCASSDVAGGMEQFFGPGTRLTVL.

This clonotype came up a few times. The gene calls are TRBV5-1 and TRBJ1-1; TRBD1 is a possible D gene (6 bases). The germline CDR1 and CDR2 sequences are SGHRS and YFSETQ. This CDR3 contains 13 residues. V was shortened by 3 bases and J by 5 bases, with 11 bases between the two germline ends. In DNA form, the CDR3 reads TGCGCCAGCAGCTCCAGGGGAGAGACTGAAGCTTTCTTT. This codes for CASSSRGETEAFF.

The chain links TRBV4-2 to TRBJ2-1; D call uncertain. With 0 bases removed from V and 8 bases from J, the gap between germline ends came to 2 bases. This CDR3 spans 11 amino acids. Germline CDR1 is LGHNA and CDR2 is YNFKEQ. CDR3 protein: CASSQEDEQFF. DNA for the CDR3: TGTGCCAGCAGCCAAGAAGATGAGCAGTTCTTC.

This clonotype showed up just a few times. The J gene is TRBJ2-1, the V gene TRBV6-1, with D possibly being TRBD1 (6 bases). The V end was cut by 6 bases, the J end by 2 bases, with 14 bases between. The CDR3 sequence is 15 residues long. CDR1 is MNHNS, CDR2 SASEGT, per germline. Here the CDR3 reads CASRQGQGTYNEQFF. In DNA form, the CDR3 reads TGTGCCAGCAGGCAGGGGCAGGGAACCTACAATGAGCAGTTCTTC.

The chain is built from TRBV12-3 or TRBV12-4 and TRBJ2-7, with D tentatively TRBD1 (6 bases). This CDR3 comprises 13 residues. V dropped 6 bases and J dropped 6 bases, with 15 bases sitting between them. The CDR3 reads CASSYTGLGEQYV. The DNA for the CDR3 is TGTGCCAGCAGCTATACAGGGCTCGGCGAGCAGTACGTC.

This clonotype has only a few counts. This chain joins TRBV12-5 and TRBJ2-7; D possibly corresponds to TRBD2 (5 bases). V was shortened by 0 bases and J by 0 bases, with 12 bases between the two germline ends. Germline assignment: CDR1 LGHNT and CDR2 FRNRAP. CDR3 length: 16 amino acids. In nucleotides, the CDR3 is TGTGCTAGTGGTTTGGTATGTGGAGAGGGCTCCTACGAGCAGTACGTC. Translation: CASGLVCGEGSYEQYV.

The CDR3 DNA follows: TGTGCCAGCAGCTTAGTCTGGGGACGGAACACCGGGGAGCTGTTTTTT. Its protein product is CASSLVWGRNTGELFF. This sequence joins TRBV7-9 and TRBJ2-2; perhaps D is TRBD1 or TRBD2 (5 bases each). Germline values: CDR1 SEHNR, CDR2 FQNEAQ (reference sequence). This CDR3 contains 16 residues. V gave up 1 base and J gave up 1 base, with 10 bases separating them.

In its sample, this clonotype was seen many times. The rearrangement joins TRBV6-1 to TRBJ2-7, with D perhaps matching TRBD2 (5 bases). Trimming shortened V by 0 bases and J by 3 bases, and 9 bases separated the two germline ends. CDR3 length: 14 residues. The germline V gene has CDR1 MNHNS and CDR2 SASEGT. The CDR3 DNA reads TGTGCCAGCAGTGAAGCGCAGGAGGTCTACGAGCAGTACGTC. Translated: CASSEAQEVYEQYV.

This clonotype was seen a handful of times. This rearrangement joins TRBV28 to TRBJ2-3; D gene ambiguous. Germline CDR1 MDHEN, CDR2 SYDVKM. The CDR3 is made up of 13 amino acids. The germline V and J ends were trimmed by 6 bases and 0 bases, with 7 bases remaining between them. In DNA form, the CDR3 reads TGTGCCAGCAGCATGGTTAGCACAGATACGCAGTATTTT. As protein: CASSMVSTDTQYF.

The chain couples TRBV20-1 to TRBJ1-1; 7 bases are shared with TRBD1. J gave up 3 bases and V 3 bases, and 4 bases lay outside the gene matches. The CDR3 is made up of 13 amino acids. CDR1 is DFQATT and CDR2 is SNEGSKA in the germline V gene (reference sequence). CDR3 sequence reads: CSASGRGDTEAFF. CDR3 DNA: TGCAGTGCTAGTGGCAGGGGGGACACTGAAGCTTTCTTT.

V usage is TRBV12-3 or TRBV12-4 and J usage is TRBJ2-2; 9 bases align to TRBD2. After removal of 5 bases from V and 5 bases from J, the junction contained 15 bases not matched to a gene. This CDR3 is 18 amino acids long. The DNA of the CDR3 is TGTGCCAGCAGTCCCCCTCGGGGTAGCGGGAGTGGAACCGGGGAGCTGTTTTTT. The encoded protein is CASSPPRGSGSGTGELFF.